This TCR beta chain originates from a study of beta chain features in type 1 diabetes. Study-level points and caveats: Moderate yet significant TCRB CDR3 shortening was seen in Type 1 diabetes patients in all four CD4+ subsets. The similarity of naive, central memory and Treg TCRB repertoires appeared greater among patients than among healthy donors.

Germline assignment: CDR1 SGHNT and CDR2 YYREEE (reference sequence). The CDR3 contains 15 residues. Trimming took 2 bases from V and 3 from J; bases not matched to a gene: 5. This clone has a handful of counts. Its antigen is not known. The authors reverse transcribed all of the isolated RNA, so sequencing captured expressed TCRB transcripts. Method: immunoSEQ multiplex PCR; TCRdb's copy keeps in-frame clones and lacks some. The data hold some 350,000 clones, with roughly 14% observed a single time. The chain carries TRBV5-4 and TRBJ2-5, with 9 bases lining up with TRBD1. Sequences were obtained from naive CD4+ T cells from blood. This TCR was sampled from a woman younger than 30 with type 1 diabetes. The CDR3 sequence: CASSFLGTGKETQYF. CDR3 DNA: TGTGCCAGCAGCTTCCTAGGGACAGGGAAAGAGACCCAGTACTTC.